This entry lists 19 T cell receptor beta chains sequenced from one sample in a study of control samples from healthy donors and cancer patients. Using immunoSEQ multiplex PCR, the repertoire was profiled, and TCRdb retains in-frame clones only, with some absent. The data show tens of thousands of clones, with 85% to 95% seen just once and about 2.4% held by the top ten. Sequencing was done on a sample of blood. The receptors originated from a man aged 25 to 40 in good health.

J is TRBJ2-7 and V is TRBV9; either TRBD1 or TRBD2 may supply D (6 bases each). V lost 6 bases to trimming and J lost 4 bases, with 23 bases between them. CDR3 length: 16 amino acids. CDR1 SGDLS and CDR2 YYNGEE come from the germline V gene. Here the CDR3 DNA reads TGTGCCAGCAACCAAAGGGGGGAGGCACCCGATTACGAGCAGTACTTC. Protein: CASNQRGEAPDYEQYF.

The CDR3: CASSLYGGGVNNEQFF. DNA for the CDR3: TGTGCCAGCAGTTTATACGGCGGGGGGGTAAACAATGAGCAGTTCTTC. The chain combines TRBV27 with TRBJ2-1; TRBD2 matches 9 bases. The CDR3 consists of 16 residues. J was trimmed by 5 bases and V by 1 base; bases with no gene match: 6. The germline CDR1 and CDR2 sequences are MNHEY and SMNVEV (reference sequence).

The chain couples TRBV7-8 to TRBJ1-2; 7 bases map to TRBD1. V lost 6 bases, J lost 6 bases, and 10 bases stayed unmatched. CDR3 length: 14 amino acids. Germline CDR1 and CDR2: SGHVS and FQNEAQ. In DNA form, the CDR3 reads TGTGCCAGCAGTCAACCAGGGGGGTTACATGGCTACACCTTC. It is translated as CASSQPGGLHGYTF.

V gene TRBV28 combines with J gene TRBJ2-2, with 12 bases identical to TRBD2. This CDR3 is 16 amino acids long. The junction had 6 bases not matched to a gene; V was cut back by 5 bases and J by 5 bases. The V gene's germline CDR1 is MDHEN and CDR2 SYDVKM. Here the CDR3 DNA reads TGTGCCAGCAGTATCCTAGCGGGAGGGCCAACCGGGGAGCTGTTTTTT. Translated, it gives CASSILAGGPTGELFF.

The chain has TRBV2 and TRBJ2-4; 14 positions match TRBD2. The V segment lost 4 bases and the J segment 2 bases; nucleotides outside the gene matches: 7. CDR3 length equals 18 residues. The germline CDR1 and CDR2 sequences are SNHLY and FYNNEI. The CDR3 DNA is TGTGCCAGCAGTGGAGGACTAGCGGGGGGTCTCCCCAAAAACATTCAGTACTTC. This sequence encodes CASSGGLAGGLPKNIQYF.

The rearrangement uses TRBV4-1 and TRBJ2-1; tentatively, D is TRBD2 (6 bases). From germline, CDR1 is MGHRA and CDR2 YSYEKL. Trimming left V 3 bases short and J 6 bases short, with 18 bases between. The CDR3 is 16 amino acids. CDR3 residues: CASSHLGTRGPNEQFF. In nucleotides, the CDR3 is TGCGCCAGCAGCCACCTTGGGACTCGGGGACCCAATGAGCAGTTCTTC.

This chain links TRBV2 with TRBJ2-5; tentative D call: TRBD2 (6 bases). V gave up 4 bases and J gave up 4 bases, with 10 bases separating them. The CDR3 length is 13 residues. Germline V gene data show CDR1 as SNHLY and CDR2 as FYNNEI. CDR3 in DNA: TGTGCCAGCAGTGGATTCGGGGGAGAGACCCAGTACTTC. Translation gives CASSGFGGETQYF.

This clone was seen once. In DNA, the CDR3 is TGTGCCAGCAGAGAGCAGCCGGGAGGCCTCGGCTTGGGCGAGCAGTACTTC. Translation gives CASREQPGGLGLGEQYF. The J gene is TRBJ2-7, the V gene TRBV5-6; 7 bases align to TRBD2. This CDR3 is built from 17 residues. Per germline, CDR1 SGHDT and CDR2 YYEEEE. The junction had 20 bases not matched to a gene; V was cut back by 5 bases and J by 6 bases.

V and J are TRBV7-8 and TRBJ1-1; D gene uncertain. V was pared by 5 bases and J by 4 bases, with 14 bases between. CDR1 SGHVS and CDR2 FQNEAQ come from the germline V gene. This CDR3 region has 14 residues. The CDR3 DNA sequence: TGTGCCAGCAGCCCTTGGGAGGTTGGCACTGAAGCTTTCTTT. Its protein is CASSPWEVGTEAFF.

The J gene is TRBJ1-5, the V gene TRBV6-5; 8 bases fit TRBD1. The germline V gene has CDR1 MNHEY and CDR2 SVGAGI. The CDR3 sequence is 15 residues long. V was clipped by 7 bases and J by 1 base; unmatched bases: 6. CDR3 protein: CASIGRQGSNQPQHF. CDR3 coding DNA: TGTGCCAGCATAGGCAGACAGGGGAGCAATCAGCCCCAGCATTTT.

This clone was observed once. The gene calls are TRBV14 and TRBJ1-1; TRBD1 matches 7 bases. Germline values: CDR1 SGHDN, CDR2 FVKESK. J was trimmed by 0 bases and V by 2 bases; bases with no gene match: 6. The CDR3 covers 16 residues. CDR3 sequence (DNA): TGTGCCAGCAGCCAAAGGGGGACAGTCATGAACACTGAAGCTTTCTTT. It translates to CASSQRGTVMNTEAFF.

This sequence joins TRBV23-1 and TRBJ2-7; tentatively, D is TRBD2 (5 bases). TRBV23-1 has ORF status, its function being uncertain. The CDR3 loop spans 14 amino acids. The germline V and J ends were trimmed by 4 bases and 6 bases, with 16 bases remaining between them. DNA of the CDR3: TGCGCCAGCAGTCGAAATCGGGAAGACTGCGAGCAGTACTTC. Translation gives CASSRNREDCEQYF.

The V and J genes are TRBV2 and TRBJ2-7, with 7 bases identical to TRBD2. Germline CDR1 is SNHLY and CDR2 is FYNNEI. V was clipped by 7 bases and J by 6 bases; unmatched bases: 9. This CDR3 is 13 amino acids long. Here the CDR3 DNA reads TGTGCCAGCATGCGGGAGTTGATGGGCGAGCAGTACTTC. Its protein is CASMRELMGEQYF.

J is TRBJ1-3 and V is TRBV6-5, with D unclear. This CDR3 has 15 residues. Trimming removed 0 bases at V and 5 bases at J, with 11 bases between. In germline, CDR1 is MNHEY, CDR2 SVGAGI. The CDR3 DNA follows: TGTGCCAGCAGTTACTCGACGGCTCTCAGAAACACCATATATTTT. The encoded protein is CASSYSTALRNTIYF.

The CDR3 DNA is TGTGCCAGCAGTTGGGGACTAGCGGGAGAAAATGAGCAGTTCTTC. Translation gives CASSWGLAGENEQFF. The rearrangement joins TRBV28 to TRBJ2-1; 14 bases are shared with TRBD2. Germline V gene data show CDR1 as MDHEN and CDR2 as SYDVKM. The CDR3 consists of 15 residues. V shed 4 bases, J shed 7 bases, and the junction held 3 bases outside the gene matches.

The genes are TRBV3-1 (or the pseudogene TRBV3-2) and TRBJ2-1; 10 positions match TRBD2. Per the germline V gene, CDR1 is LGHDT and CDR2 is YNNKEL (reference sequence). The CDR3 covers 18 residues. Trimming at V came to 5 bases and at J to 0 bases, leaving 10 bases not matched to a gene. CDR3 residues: CASSSIGLAGASYNEQFF. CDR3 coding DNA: TGTGCCAGCAGCTCAATCGGCCTAGCGGGAGCCTCCTACAATGAGCAGTTCTTC.

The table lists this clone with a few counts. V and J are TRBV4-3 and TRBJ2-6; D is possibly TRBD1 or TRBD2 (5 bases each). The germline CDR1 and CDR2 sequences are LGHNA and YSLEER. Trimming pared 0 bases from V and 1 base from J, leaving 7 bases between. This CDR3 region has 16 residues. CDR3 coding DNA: TGCGCCAGCAGCCAAGAGAGGGGTTCTGGGGCCAACGTCCTGACTTTC. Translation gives CASSQERGSGANVLTF.

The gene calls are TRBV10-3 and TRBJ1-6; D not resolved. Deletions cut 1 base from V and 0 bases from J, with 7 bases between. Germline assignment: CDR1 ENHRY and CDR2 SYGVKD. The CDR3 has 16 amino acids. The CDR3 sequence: CAISELGSSYNSPLHF. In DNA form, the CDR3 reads TGTGCCATCAGTGAGTTAGGGAGCTCCTATAATTCACCCCTCCACTTT.

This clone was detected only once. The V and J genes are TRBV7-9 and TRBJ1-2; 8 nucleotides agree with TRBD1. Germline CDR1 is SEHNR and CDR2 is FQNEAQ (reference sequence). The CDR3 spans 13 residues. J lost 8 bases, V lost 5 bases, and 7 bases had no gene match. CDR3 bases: TGTGCCAGCAGCCCCGGACAGGGATTGGGCTACACCTTC. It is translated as CASSPGQGLGYTF.